This entry concerns a single T cell receptor beta chain. Germline V gene lookup returns CDR1 MNHEY and CDR2 SVGAGI. The CDR3 has 14 amino acids. V shed 6 bases, J shed 6 bases, and the junction held 7 bases outside the gene matches. The table came from immunoSEQ multiplex PCR; TCRdb's copy has only in-frame clones and leaves some out. The sample yields about 220,000 clones, roughly 89% seen once. The source of the sample is a study of blood T cell repertoires in COVID-19. The sequencing sample was made of PBMCs or T cells enriched from blood (not recorded which). The receptor's source is a woman in her thirties with acute COVID-19. J is TRBJ1-1 and V is TRBV6-5; 10 nucleotides agree with TRBD1. The CDR3 is CASRMDRGRAEAFF. CDR3 coding DNA: TGTGCCAGCAGGATGGACAGGGGGAGGGCTGAAGCTTTCTTT.